This T cell receptor (beta chain) was captured in a study of T cells in Graves' hyperthyroidism and ophthalmopathy. The overall study: The blood sample was taken at first diagnosis, before treatment began.

An approximately 10 ml volume of fresh peripheral blood provided the PBMCs. Worth noting for this clonotype: Its antigen is not known.

Germline trimming cut 4 bases from V and 6 bases from J; bases unmatched to any gene: 10. The germline V gene encodes CDR1 SGHKS and CDR2 YYEKEE (reference sequence). The CDR3 contains 16 residues. General study points: A 13 V-J model separated ophthalmopathy from stable hyperthyroidism.

From RNA transcripts, TCR beta CDR3 regions were amplified. The HTBI primer set served for first-round RT-PCR of the TCR CDR3. TCRdb reprocessed the multiplex PCR reads with MiXCR, giving one entry per CDR3 protein. The sample yields hundreds of thousands of distinct CDR3 sequences, 14% seen once. V is TRBV5-5 and J is TRBJ2-2; 9 bases match TRBD1. The origin of this receptor is a woman aged 18 to 35 with Graves' hyperthyroidism. The sequenced sample consisted of blood. CDR3 sequence reads: CASSESPGTGSGELFF. The DNA of the CDR3 is TGTGCCAGCAGCGAAAGTCCCGGGACAGGGTCCGGGGAGCTGTTTTTT.